What follows are 26 T cell receptor beta chains derived from one specimen sequenced in a study of T-cell memory formation after mild COVID-19. Via MiXCR, TCRdb re-called the 5' RACE reads, giving one row per CDR3 protein. Of 580,000 or so distinct CDR3 sequences listed, roughly 17% are singletons. The sample consisted of PBMCs or a T cell subset sorted from them (not recorded which). Receptor source: an adult woman who had mild COVID-19 (a few samples of this study predate the infection). Cell type and time point are not known.

The genes are TRBV25-1 and TRBJ1-5; D might be TRBD1 (5 bases). Per germline, CDR1 MGHDK and CDR2 SYGVNS. This CDR3 comprises 16 residues. V was pared by 2 bases and J by 5 bases, with 16 bases between. The CDR3 sequence: CASSERGKTAYQPQHF. Here the CDR3 DNA reads TGTGCCAGCAGTGAACGGGGCAAAACGGCGTATCAGCCCCAGCATTTT.

This clonotype has just a few counts. This sequence joins TRBV20-1 and TRBJ2-5; D is perhaps TRBD1 (6 bases). Germline V gives CDR1 DFQATT, CDR2 SNEGSKA (reference sequence). The V and J ends lost 5 bases and 3 bases respectively, with 13 bases between them. The CDR3 extends over 13 amino acids. The CDR3 coding sequence is TGCAGTGCTTCTGACAGGCAGGAAGAGACCCAGTACTTC. The encoded protein is CSASDRQEETQYF.

The rearrangement uses TRBV10-3 and TRBJ2-3; no clear D. The V gene lost 0 bases and the J gene lost 10 bases, with 11 bases spanning the gap. The length of the CDR3 is 13 residues. Germline V gene data show CDR1 as ENHRY and CDR2 as SYGVKD. The CDR3 sequence: CAISESANEPQYF. For the CDR3, the DNA is TGTGCCATCAGTGAGTCGGCAAACGAGCCGCAGTATTTT.

V usage is TRBV2 and J usage is TRBJ2-1, with D unclear. V lost 7 bases, J lost 0 bases, and 22 bases lay in between. Germline V gives CDR1 SNHLY, CDR2 FYNNEI. The CDR3 totals 18 residues. In nucleotides, the CDR3 is TGTGCCAGCAAAATCCTACCCATTCCCCAAAGCTCCTACAATGAGCAGTTCTTC. It encodes CASKILPIPQSSYNEQFF.

The V call is TRBV3-1, the J call TRBJ1-2; unclear D gene. The CDR3 is made up of 13 amino acids. Germline CDR1 LGHDT, CDR2 YNNKEL (reference sequence). V lost 1 base to trimming and J lost 2 bases, with 5 bases between them. CDR3 DNA: TGTGCCAGCAGCCAAGTCCAGAACTATGGCTACACCTTC. It specifies CASSQVQNYGYTF.

This clonotype has just a few counts. CDR3 nucleotides: TGTGCCAGCAGAAAGCTACAGGGAATAGCTAACTATGGCTACACCTTC. Its translation: CASRKLQGIANYGYTF. J is TRBJ1-2 and V is TRBV5-6, with D perhaps matching TRBD1 (6 bases). The CDR3 has 16 amino acids. The V and J ends lost 5 bases and 0 bases respectively, with 17 bases between them. Per germline, CDR1 SGHDT and CDR2 YYEEEE.

This clonotype was picked up a small number of times. This chain connects TRBV6-1 to TRBJ2-4, with D unresolved. Germline V lookup: CDR1 MNHNS, CDR2 SASEGT. Trimming cost V 1 base and J 0 bases, with 10 bases left between them. The CDR3 has 16 residues. The CDR3 DNA is TGTGCCAGCAGTGAAGAGGCAGATATAGCCAAAAACATTCAGTACTTC. Amino acids: CASSEEADIAKNIQYF.

A remark on this clonotype: Mismatch with germline at one junction end may stem from a read error. The chain joins TRBV4-1 to TRBJ1-5; possibly TRBD1 for D (6 bases). Germline V gene lookup returns CDR1 MGHRA and CDR2 YSYEKL. This CDR3 is 16 amino acids long. This CDR3 reads CASIQDAGGGNQPQHF. As DNA, the CDR3 is TGCGCCAGCATCCAAGATGCCGGGGGCGGCAATCAGCCCCAGCATTTT.

This clonotype was detected only a few times. The chain joins TRBV7-6 to TRBJ2-2, with 10 bases matching TRBD2. CDR3 length: 15 residues. The V gene's germline CDR1 is SGHVS and CDR2 FNYEAQ. J gave up 6 bases and V 2 bases, and 3 bases lay outside the gene matches. This chain's CDR3 is CASSLQRGGSGELFF. The DNA for the CDR3 is TGTGCCAGCAGCTTACAGCGGGGGGGTTCCGGGGAGCTGTTTTTT.

The table lists this clonotype with a few counts. This chain links TRBV18 with TRBJ2-7; D may be TRBD1 (6 bases). Trimming stripped 1 base from V and 5 bases from J, with 12 bases between. The CDR3 extends over 14 amino acids. The germline gives CDR1 KGHSH, CDR2 LQKENI. The CDR3 sequence is CASSPQGVGNEQYF. The DNA of the CDR3 is TGTGCCAGCTCACCACAGGGGGTGGGCAACGAGCAGTACTTC.

This clonotype was seen only a few times. This rearrangement joins TRBV5-1 to TRBJ2-1; a possible D gene is TRBD2 (5 bases). Germline assignment: CDR1 SGHRS and CDR2 YFSETQ. Between the trimmed V and J ends, which lost 1 base and 10 bases, there was a span of 9 bases. The CDR3 spans 12 residues. For the CDR3, the DNA is TGCGCCAGCAGCTTGAGCTGGAGGGAGCAGTTCTTC. It specifies CASSLSWREQFF.

This clonotype was seen repeatedly, ten times or more. The chain employs TRBV20-1 and TRBJ2-5, with 9 bases fitting TRBD1. CDR1 is DFQATT, CDR2 SNEGSKA, per germline (reference sequence). The J segment lost 2 bases and the V segment lost 5 bases, leaving 3 bases of the junction unmatched. This CDR3 has 13 residues. The CDR3 DNA follows: TGCAGTGCTGGACAGGGGAAGCAAGAGACCCAGTACTTC. As protein: CSAGQGKQETQYF.

The chain employs TRBV20-1 and TRBJ1-2; 7 bases agree with TRBD1. Germline V gene sequence: CDR1 DFQATT, CDR2 SNEGSKA (reference sequence). This CDR3 contains 13 residues. J was trimmed by 3 bases and V by 5 bases; bases with no gene match: 6. The CDR3 nucleotides are TGCAGTGCTGTTGGACAGGAGGACTATGGCTACACCTTC. Translating it yields CSAVGQEDYGYTF.

The chain joins TRBV27 to TRBJ2-1; TRBD1 agrees at 7 bases. The CDR3 covers 15 residues. J gave up 7 bases and V 4 bases, and 10 bases lay outside the gene matches. Germline loops: CDR1 MNHEY, CDR2 SMNVEV (reference sequence). The DNA of the CDR3 is TGTGCCAGCAGTTCCCCCTCGACAGGGCGGAATGAGCAGTTCTTC. This codes for CASSSPSTGRNEQFF.

This clonotype showed up just a few times. V and J are TRBV12-3 or TRBV12-4 and TRBJ1-1, with TRBD1 as a possible D gene (5 bases). V dropped 7 bases and J dropped 3 bases, with 12 bases sitting between them. This CDR3 comprises 13 residues. The CDR3 coding sequence is TGTGCCAGCACGGGGCATGGGTACACTGAAGCTTTCTTT. This sequence encodes CASTGHGYTEAFF.

This clonotype was counted at least ten times. The chain has TRBV20-1 and TRBJ2-7; no reliable D call. V was clipped by 3 bases and J by 1 base, with 7 bases between them. Germline V gene data show CDR1 as DFQATT and CDR2 as SNEGSKA (reference sequence). The CDR3 length is 12 residues. This CDR3 is CSASLKSYEQYF. CDR3 bases: TGCAGTGCTAGCCTTAAATCCTACGAGCAGTACTTC.

This clonotype was seen more than once but under ten times. The CDR3 coding sequence is TGTGCCAGCTCACCCCAGGGGGCACGCGCTGAAGCTTTCTTT. It specifies CASSPQGARAEAFF. This chain links TRBV18 with TRBJ1-1, with 8 bases identical to TRBD1. The CDR3 loop spans 14 amino acids. The trim removed 3 bases at V and 6 bases at J, leaving 6 bases unmatched. Per germline, CDR1 KGHSH and CDR2 LQKENI.

The chain recombines TRBV7-8 with TRBJ1-1, with D perhaps TRBD1 (6 bases). The CDR3 runs 15 residues. The V gene's germline CDR1 is SGHVS and CDR2 FQNEAQ. V lost 5 bases and J 5 bases, leaving 18 bases between the germline ends. The CDR3 DNA sequence: TGTGCCAGCAGCGTAAGTGCCGGGACATGGACTGAAGCTTTCTTT. It codes for CASSVSAGTWTEAFF.

The rearrangement links TRBV3-1 to TRBJ1-1; D not certain. V was shortened by 0 bases and J by 0 bases, with 11 bases between the two germline ends. The CDR3 is 16 amino acids. Germline CDR1 reads LGHDT; CDR2 reads YNNKEL (reference sequence). The CDR3 DNA is TGTGCCAGCAGCCAAGATAGACATCGGATGAACACTGAAGCTTTCTTT. Translation: CASSQDRHRMNTEAFF.

The chain carries TRBV12-3 or TRBV12-4 and TRBJ2-3; TRBD2 agrees at 9 bases. V trimming: 6 bases; J trimming: 2 bases; junction bases outside the gene matches: 6. The CDR3 contains 15 residues. The CDR3 region has the DNA TGTGCCAGCAGGAAAGCGGGAGGCAACACAGATACGCAGTATTTT. Its translation: CASRKAGGNTDTQYF.

This chain uses TRBV12-3 or TRBV12-4 with TRBJ2-2; a possible D gene is TRBD2 (6 bases). Trimming stripped 1 base from V and 4 bases from J, with 13 bases between. The CDR3 is made up of 16 amino acids. The CDR3 bases are TGTGCCAGCAGTTTAGACCGGAGGGGCCTCACCGGGGAGCTGTTTTTT. Residues: CASSLDRRGLTGELFF.

This clonotype was seen more than once but under ten times. CDR3 coding DNA: TGCAGCGTTGAGGGCAGGGACCCGGCGGAGACCCAGTACTTC. Protein product: CSVEGRDPAETQYF. The chain employs TRBV29-1 and TRBJ2-5, with D perhaps TRBD1 or TRBD2 (5 bases each). Trimming removed 3 bases from V and 5 bases from J, with 16 bases in between. The CDR3 extends over 14 amino acids. Per the germline V gene, CDR1 is SQVTM and CDR2 is ANQGSEA.

The CDR3 is CASSLAASGRGTDTQYF. DNA of the CDR3: TGTGCCAGCAGCTTGGCTGCCAGCGGGAGGGGGACAGATACGCAGTATTTT. The chain has TRBV5-6 and TRBJ2-3; 10 bases are a match to TRBD2. The CDR3 totals 17 residues. The V gene end was trimmed by 0 bases and the J gene end by 3 bases; junction bases not matched to a gene: 7. CDR1 and CDR2 (germline): SGHDT, YYEEEE.

The chain is built from TRBV12-3 or TRBV12-4 and TRBJ1-2; TRBD1 matches 7 bases. V gave up 5 bases and J gave up 5 bases; unmatched junction bases: 11. The CDR3 runs 15 residues. This CDR3 is CASSLRAGTEYGYTF. CDR3 sequence (DNA): TGTGCCAGCAGTCTACGGGCCGGGACAGAATATGGCTACACCTTC.

This clonotype was observed a handful of times. The chain recombines TRBV9 with TRBJ2-1; 8 bases map to TRBD2. Trimming took 0 bases from V and 6 from J; bases not matched to a gene: 8. Germline V lookup: CDR1 SGDLS, CDR2 YYNGEE. The CDR3 has 16 residues. CDR3 sequence reads: CASSVGGTSGINEQFF. CDR3 coding DNA: TGTGCCAGCAGCGTAGGTGGGACTAGTGGGATCAATGAGCAGTTCTTC.

This clonotype occurred many times. The chain joins TRBV7-2 to TRBJ2-3, with 10 nucleotides matching TRBD2. CDR1 SGHTA and CDR2 FQGNSA come from the germline V gene. The CDR3 is 17 amino acids. The ends lost 0 bases at V and 4 bases at J; junction bases unmatched: 7. This CDR3 reads CASSLAASGRGADTQYF. CDR3 coding DNA: TGTGCCAGCAGCTTAGCTGCTAGCGGGAGAGGGGCAGATACGCAGTATTTT.